Below, one TCR beta chain is given with its context. The ends were cut back, 7 bases at V and 6 bases at J, with 19 bases in the middle. The CDR3 is 14 amino acids. From germline, CDR1 is SGHDT and CDR2 YYEEEE. TCRdb called the RT-PCR reads again in MiXCR, with one record for every CDR3 protein. The profile shows about 700,000 distinct CDR3 sequences, approximately 14% of them singletons. The record originates from a study of response to subunit inactivated influenza vaccine. This clonotype was sampled from a man aged 45-60 years who received an inactivated influenza vaccine. The chain joins TRBV5-6 to TRBJ1-1, with a possible D match to TRBD1 (5 bases). The sequencing used PBMCs from blood, collected about 12 days after vaccination. The CDR3 DNA sequence: TGTGCCAGCTCCCCCTCTCAGGGTGATGCTGAAGCTTTCTTT. Translated, it gives CASSPSQGDAEAFF.